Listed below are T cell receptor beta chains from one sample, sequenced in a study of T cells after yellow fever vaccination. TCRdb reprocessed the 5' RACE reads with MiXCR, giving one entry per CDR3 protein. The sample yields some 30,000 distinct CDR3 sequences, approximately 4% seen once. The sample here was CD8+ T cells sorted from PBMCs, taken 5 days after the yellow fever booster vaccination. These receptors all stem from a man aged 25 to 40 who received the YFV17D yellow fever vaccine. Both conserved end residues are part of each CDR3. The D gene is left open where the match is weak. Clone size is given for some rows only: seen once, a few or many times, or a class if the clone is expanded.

CDR3 protein: CSVEDTRRIEQYF
CDR3 DNA: TGCAGCGTTGAAGATACGAGGAGGATCGAGCAGTACTTC
D gene: -
V gene: TRBV29-1
clone size: many
J gene: TRBJ2-7

CDR3 protein: CASSVGGADEQFF
CDR3 DNA: TGCGCCAGCAGTGTTGGAGGGGCGGATGAGCAGTTCTTC
D gene: -
V gene: TRBV10-1
clone size: many
J gene: TRBJ2-1

CDR3 protein: CASFRTGECGSFTGELFF
CDR3 DNA: TGTGCCAGCTTCCGGACCGGGGAGTGCGGGAGCTTCACCGGGGAGCTGTTTTTT
D gene: -
V gene: TRBV21-1
clone size: many
J gene: TRBJ2-2

CDR3 protein: CASSYSSLLGEQYF
CDR3 DNA: TGTGCCAGCAGTTACTCGTCACTACTTGGCGAGCAGTACTTC
D gene: -
V gene: TRBV6-5
clone size: many
J gene: TRBJ2-7

CDR3 protein: CASSLGTGGTYEQYF
CDR3 DNA: TGTGCCAGCAGCTTAGGGACAGGGGGTACCTACGAGCAGTACTTC
D gene: TRBD1
V gene: TRBV7-2
clone size: many
J gene: TRBJ2-7

CDR3 protein: CASSHDMGSDSPLHF
CDR3 DNA: TGCGCCAGCAGCCACGATATGGGTTCGGATTCACCCCTCCACTTT
D gene: -
V gene: TRBV4-3
clone size: many
J gene: TRBJ1-6

CDR3 protein: CSASRRTTNEAFF
CDR3 DNA: TGCAGTGCTAGCCGCAGGACGACTAATGAAGCTTTCTTT
D gene: -
V gene: TRBV20-1
clone size: many
J gene: TRBJ1-1

CDR3 protein: CASSWDILYEQYF
CDR3 DNA: TGTGCCAGCAGCTGGGACATACTCTACGAGCAGTACTTC
D gene: -
V gene: TRBV7-2
clone size: many
J gene: TRBJ2-7

CDR3 protein: CASSQDAGGASVEQYF
CDR3 DNA: TGCGCCAGCAGCCAGGACGCAGGGGGCGCTTCGGTCGAGCAGTACTTC
D gene: TRBD1
V gene: TRBV4-3
clone size: many
J gene: TRBJ2-7

CDR3 protein: CASSSRDEQFF
CDR3 DNA: TGTGCCAGCAGTTCGCGCGATGAGCAGTTCTTC
D gene: -
V gene: TRBV12-3/TRBV12-4
clone size: many
J gene: TRBJ2-1

CDR3 protein: CADGRRGDGEQFF
CDR3 DNA: TGTGCCGACGGCAGAAGGGGAGATGGTGAGCAGTTCTTC
D gene: -
V gene: TRBV2
clone size: many
J gene: TRBJ2-1

CDR3 protein: CASGNNSGNTIYF
CDR3 DNA: TGTGCCAGCGGCAACAACTCTGGAAACACCATATATTTT
D gene: -
V gene: TRBV7-9
clone size: many
J gene: TRBJ1-3

CDR3 protein: CASSEFGNGETQYF
CDR3 DNA: TGTGCCAGCAGTGAATTCGGGAACGGGGAGACCCAGTACTTC
D gene: -
V gene: TRBV25-1
clone size: medium-sized
J gene: TRBJ2-5

CDR3 protein: CASSLLVAGNNEQFF
CDR3 DNA: TGTGCCAGCAGCTTATTGGTAGCGGGGAACAATGAGCAGTTCTTC
D gene: TRBD2
V gene: TRBV5-4
clone size: many
J gene: TRBJ2-1

CDR3 protein: CASSRTQGPDTQYF
CDR3 DNA: TGTGCCAGCAGCCGGACCCAAGGGCCGGATACGCAGTATTTT
D gene: -
V gene: TRBV7-9
clone size: many
J gene: TRBJ2-3

CDR3 protein: CATSKPWGTDTDTQYF
CDR3 DNA: TGTGCCACCAGCAAACCCTGGGGCACCGACACAGATACGCAGTATTTT
D gene: -
V gene: TRBV15
clone size: many
J gene: TRBJ2-3

CDR3 protein: CASGSTGPGELFF
CDR3 DNA: TGTGCCAGCGGGTCAACGGGGCCCGGGGAGCTGTTTTTT
D gene: -
V gene: TRBV6-5
clone size: many
J gene: TRBJ2-2

CDR3 protein: CASSPYEGQGPYSNQPQHF
CDR3 DNA: TGTGCCAGCAGCCCCTATGAGGGACAGGGCCCATATAGCAATCAGCCCCAGCATTTT
D gene: -
V gene: TRBV21-1
clone size: many
J gene: TRBJ1-5

CDR3 protein: CASSQGRAAGYEQYF
CDR3 DNA: TGCGCCAGCAGCCAAGGGAGGGCCGCCGGGTACGAGCAGTACTTC
D gene: -
V gene: TRBV4-3
clone size: -
J gene: TRBJ2-7

CDR3 protein: CASSQRGGEKLFF
CDR3 DNA: TGTGCCAGCAGCCAAAGGGGGGGTGAAAAACTGTTTTTT
D gene: -
V gene: TRBV13
clone size: many
J gene: TRBJ1-4

CDR3 protein: CASSVDRNTEAFF
CDR3 DNA: TGCGCCAGCAGTGTGGACAGGAACACTGAAGCTTTCTTT
D gene: -
V gene: TRBV10-1
clone size: many
J gene: TRBJ1-1

CDR3 protein: CSARVSGSYEQYF
CDR3 DNA: TGCAGTGCTAGAGTTAGCGGGAGTTACGAGCAGTACTTC
D gene: TRBD2
V gene: TRBV20-1
clone size: many
J gene: TRBJ2-7

CDR3 protein: CASSFWDGYEQYF
CDR3 DNA: TGTGCCAGCAGCTTTTGGGACGGCTACGAGCAGTACTTC
D gene: -
V gene: TRBV5-6
clone size: many
J gene: TRBJ2-7

CDR3 protein: CASSPQENEQYF
CDR3 DNA: TGCGCCAGCAGCCCCCAAGAAAACGAGCAGTACTTC
D gene: -
V gene: TRBV5-1
clone size: many
J gene: TRBJ2-7

CDR3 protein: CTCSFSRDREAKNIQYF
CDR3 DNA: TGTACCTGCAGCTTTTCCCGGGACAGAGAAGCCAAAAACATTCAGTACTTC
D gene: TRBD1
V gene: TRBV13
clone size: -
J gene: TRBJ2-4

CDR3 protein: CASSRTGELYGYTF
CDR3 DNA: TGTGCCAGCAGCAGGACAGGGGAACTATATGGCTACACCTTC
D gene: TRBD1
V gene: TRBV5-4
clone size: many
J gene: TRBJ1-2